A single T cell receptor (beta chain) is shown here with its context. The antigen it recognizes is unknown. There are no base qualities to consult, and no much larger clone falls within one base. Library preparation was by RACE. Sequencing instrument: NextSeq 500. Library preparation attached unique molecular identifiers to individual cDNA molecules for quantitative, reproducible TCR counting. Both TCR alpha and TCR beta chains were sequenced from each blood RNA sample. In the authors' own workflow: The median number of TCRs per sample was over 85,000, ranging from roughly 20,000 to 700,000. The Decombinator software suite was used to annotate the V, J and CDR3 of the TCR reads. For PS versus PT1 abundance plots, all samples were subsampled to the same number of TCRs (28,000). Expanded TCRs were defined as absent before sensitization and observed at least eight times at the 2-week time point. TCRdb reprocessed the public reads (quality trimming at Q25 with fastp, clone calling with MiXCR) and kept in-frame beta chains. Every distinct CDR3 protein forms one entry, paired with its most common genes and DNA. What appears here as the V and J calls and clone size reflects TCRdb's work, not the paper's. This sample has under 200,000 distinct CDR3 sequences in its table, and 25% to 30% of those were observed once. Jointly, the top ten make up roughly 3% of the sample.

Relative to germline, V is missing 4 bases and J is missing 2 bases, with 4 bases of the junction outside any gene match. The germline V gene encodes CDR1 DFQATT and CDR2 SNEGSKA (reference sequence). Counted from cysteine to phenylalanine, this CDR3 has 14 amino acids. Kept here is only the CDR3 DNA, which spans 42 bases and is read in frame from base 1. The data are from a study of human T cells and chemical hapten exposure (dated by TCRdb to the early 2020s). With regard to the full study: For sensitization, 2% DPC in acetone was applied to a roughly 2 cm by roughly 2 cm area of upper inner arm skin. Throughout the study period of around 25 weeks, patients also received therapeutic DPC doses to the scalp every week. This study followed changes in the peripheral blood TCR repertoire in vivo during primary and secondary sensitization of alopecia patients to the hapten diphenylcyclopropenone (DPC). Libraries were pooled for sequencing, and per-sample TCR yields varied mainly because of small differences in library volumes within the pool. Most of the patients in the cohort were female, and the cohort covered alopecia areata with under or over 50% scalp involvement, alopecia totalis and alopecia universalis. Patch testing was done on the upper back using Finn chambers containing 0.01% DPC, and results were scored after 6 days according to International Contact Dermatitis Research Group standards. Under 30 alopecia patients gave blood for TCR sequencing at one to four time points (pre-sensitization, 2, 6 and 24 weeks). Patient blood was sampled pre-sensitization (week 0) and at 2, 6 and about 24 weeks after DPC sensitization. Points the paper makes about the study in general: Significantly more large CDR3 similarity clusters were formed by expanded TCRs than by pre-sensitization or healthy control sets, consistent with antigen-driven responses. Patch test score was positively correlated with the number of PT1 expanded TCRs, with significance at thresholds 8, 16 and 32 but not at 4. Repeated subsampling changed both the strength of the expansion versus patch-test correlation and the threshold at which the correlation became significant. DPC sensitization did not change how many TCRs were above 1 in 1000 frequency, and no evidence was found of alterations in global repertoire structure. All patients had alopecia, a presumed autoimmune disease, so their immune response might differ from that of healthy individuals.

The sample's time point label, in plain terms: pre-sensitization, week 0. Per the publication, the treatment or condition label means: therapeutic diphenylcyclopropenone sensitization with weekly scalp DPC. Blood at each patch-test visit was drawn before the patch test was applied. Patients were eligible if aged 18 to 70, diagnosed with alopecia and judged suitable for DPC therapy, and pregnant patients were excluded. Total RNA was extracted from unfractionated whole blood collected in Tempus Blood RNA tubes. Specimen: whole blood, collected in connection with sensitization to the hapten diphenylcyclopropenone (DPC). The source is a young woman with alopecia areata. Some clones in this sample may be carry-over from other donors' samples. This sequence uses TRBV20-1 and TRBJ2-3; 9 bases in between match TRBD2. The CDR3: CSATTSGNTDTQYF. The nucleotide sequence is TGCAGTGCTACGACTAGCGGAAACACAGATACGCAGTATTTT.